One sample yielded the 6 T cell receptor beta chains listed below, sequenced in a study of blood T cells in healthy people across ages. A second PCR, run for 7 to 11 cycles, used a sample-barcoded 5' primer plus a J-beta primer mix. TCRdb reprocessed the 5' RACE reads with MiXCR, giving one entry per CDR3 protein. The sample records around 1.1 million distinct CDR3 sequences, 35% to 45% being singletons. What was sequenced was blood. All receptors come from a man younger than 30 in good health.

The chain combines TRBV7-9 with TRBJ1-6; the match to TRBD1 covers 8 bases. The V segment lost 5 bases and the J segment 3 bases; nucleotides outside the gene matches: 3. Germline CDR1 is SEHNR and CDR2 is FQNEAQ (reference sequence). The CDR3 extends over 15 amino acids. CDR3 sequence (DNA): TGTGCCAGCAGCGCTACAGGGGGCTATAATTCACCCCTCCACTTT. It translates to CASSATGGYNSPLHF.

In its sample, this clonotype was seen a few times. This chain links TRBV6-2 or TRBV6-3 with TRBJ1-5, with TRBD1 as a possible D gene (5 bases). V was trimmed by 8 bases and J by 4 bases, leaving 21 bases between them. Germline V lookup: CDR1 MNHEY, CDR2 SVGEGT. The CDR3 covers 16 residues. The CDR3 is CASGKNRIISNQPQHF. CDR3 coding DNA: TGTGCCAGCGGGAAAAACAGGATTATTAGTAATCAGCCCCAGCATTTT.

The chain has TRBV19 and TRBJ1-5; D perhaps matches TRBD1 (6 bases). The CDR3 runs to 17 residues. V was clipped by 3 bases and J by 2 bases, with 17 bases between them. In germline, CDR1 is LNHDA, CDR2 SQIVND (reference sequence). The CDR3 coding sequence is TGTGCCAGTAGTATGCCCAGCAGGGGAAGGGGCAATCAGCCCCAGCATTTT. Protein product: CASSMPSRGRGNQPQHF. Complete variable domain (other parts from reference TRBV19 and TRBJ1-5): DGGITQSPKYLFRKEGQNVTLSCEQNLNHDAMYWYRQDPGQGLRLIYYSQIVNDFQKGDIAEGYSVSREKKESFPLTVTSAQKNPTAFYLCASSMPSRGRGNQPQHFGDGTRLSIL.

V gene TRBV12-3 or TRBV12-4 combines with J gene TRBJ2-1, with D maybe TRBD1 (6 bases). The closer fit of TRBJ2-7 to the DNA end suggests the J call may be wrong. This CDR3 comprises 14 residues. The CDR3 coding sequence is TGTGCCAGCAGAGGACAGAGCTCCTACAATGAGCAGTACTTC. Translation gives CASRGQSSYNEQYF.

The rearrangement uses TRBV7-2 and TRBJ2-3; D uncertain. The CDR3 extends over 14 amino acids. Trimming pared 7 bases from V and 6 bases from J, leaving 17 bases between. CDR1 SGHTA and CDR2 FQGNSA come from the germline V gene. For the CDR3, the DNA is TGTGCCAGCAAACAAGGCACCTCAGGTGATACGCAGTATTTT. Amino acids: CASKQGTSGDTQYF. The variable domain in full, completed from reference TRBV7-2 and TRBJ2-3, reads GAGVSQSPSNKVTEKGKDVELRCDPISGHTALYWYRQSLGQGLEFLIYFQGNSAPDKSGLPSDRFSAERTGGSVSTLTIQRTQQEDSAVYLCASKQGTSGDTQYFGPGTRLTVL.

The V and J genes are TRBV12-3 or TRBV12-4 and TRBJ1-1; 7 bases map to TRBD1. V shed 6 bases and J 6 bases; nucleotides not matched to a gene: 7. CDR3 length equals 13 residues. The CDR3 spells CASSRDRVAEAFF. Written as DNA, the CDR3 is TGTGCCAGCAGCCGTGACAGGGTTGCTGAAGCTTTCTTT.